One and the same sample provided the 31 T cell receptor beta chains below, sequenced in a study of beta chain features in type 1 diabetes. Study outcomes and limitations: Moderate but significant shortening of TCRB CDR3s was recorded in all four CD4+ subsets from Type 1 diabetes patients.

Every isolated RNA sample was fully reverse transcribed, so sequencing captured expressed TCRB transcripts. Sequencing used immunoSEQ multiplex PCR; TCRdb keeps in-frame clones, though not all of them. The sample carries roughly 340,000 clones, around an eighth recorded once. These receptors have no identified antigens. Sequenced input: naive CD4+ T cells from blood. These TCRs come from a woman aged 18-29 years with type 1 diabetes.

This clone was seen only a few times. This rearrangement joins TRBV5-4 to TRBJ2-5, with 8 bases fitting TRBD2. The CDR3 runs to 15 residues. Germline V lookup: CDR1 SGHNT, CDR2 YYREEE (reference sequence). The trim removed 0 bases at V and 6 bases at J, leaving 7 bases unmatched. In DNA, the CDR3 is TGTGCCAGCAGCTTGGTGGGAGCTAGCGGGCAGACCCAGTACTTC. Amino acids: CASSLVGASGQTQYF. Using reference TRBV5-4 and TRBJ2-5 for the parts outside the CDR3, the full variable domain is ETGVTQSPTHLIKTRGQQVTLRCSSQSGHNTVSWYQQALGQGPQFIFQYYREEENGRGNFPPRFSGLQFPNYSSELNVNALELDDSALYLCASSLVGASGQTQYFGPGTRLLVL.

This chain joins TRBV6-5 and TRBJ2-1; 9 bases are a match to TRBD1. With 9 bases clipped from V and 8 bases from J, the junction kept 11 bases outside the gene matches. This CDR3 spans 14 amino acids. Germline V lookup: CDR1 MNHEY, CDR2 SVGAGI. CDR3 sequence (DNA): TGTGCCAGTCACTCGGGACAGGGATGGCATGAGCAGTTCTTC. This translates into CASHSGQGWHEQFF.

This sequence joins TRBV19 and TRBJ1-1; 7 nucleotides align to TRBD1. The V segment lost 7 bases and the J segment 5 bases; nucleotides outside the gene matches: 7. Germline CDR1 reads LNHDA; CDR2 reads SQIVND (reference sequence). CDR3 size: 13 residues. CDR3 DNA: TGTGCCAGTAAAGCTCAGGGGGGAACTGAAGCTTTCTTT. Translated, it gives CASKAQGGTEAFF.

The sample holds a few counts of this clone. The V gene is TRBV5-1, the J gene TRBJ2-3; D gene unclear. V shed 7 bases and J shed 0 bases, with 12 bases lying between them. This CDR3 region has 14 residues. The germline V gene has CDR1 SGHRS and CDR2 YFSETQ. Written as DNA, the CDR3 is TGCGCCAGCTTGGCAGACTCTAGCACAGATACGCAGTATTTT. The encoded protein is CASLADSSTDTQYF.

This clone was detected only a few times. The V and J genes are TRBV25-1 and TRBJ1-2; 7 bases are a match to TRBD1. Germline CDR1 MGHDK, CDR2 SYGVNS. The CDR3 spans 14 residues. V lost 4 bases and J lost 2; bases outside the gene matches: 4. The CDR3 DNA follows: TGTGCCAGCAGTGCAGGGGGTACGAACTATGGCTACACCTTC. This codes for CASSAGGTNYGYTF.

The chain is built from TRBV2 and TRBJ1-4; the D is unclear. Per germline, CDR1 SNHLY and CDR2 FYNNEI. CDR3 size: 14 residues. V shed 6 bases and J shed 3 bases, with 11 bases lying between them. This chain's CDR3 is CASRTRVANEKLFF. CDR3 bases: TGTGCCAGCAGAACTCGGGTCGCTAATGAAAAACTGTTTTTT. The variable domain in full, completed from reference TRBV2 and TRBJ1-4, reads EPEVTQTPSHQVTQMGQEVILRCVPISNHLYFYWYRQILGQKVEFLVSFYNNEISEKSEIFDDQFSVERPDGSNFTLKIRSTKLEDSAMYFCASRTRVANEKLFFGSGTQLSVL.

This clone came up a few times. The CDR3 is CASSSRGTGYPYEQYF. The CDR3 DNA reads TGTGCCAGCAGTTCACGAGGGACAGGTTATCCCTACGAGCAGTACTTC. V usage is TRBV28 and J usage is TRBJ2-7; TRBD1 aligns across 8 bases. J lost 2 bases, V lost 4 bases, and 10 bases had no gene match. The CDR3 runs to 16 residues. The germline gives CDR1 MDHEN, CDR2 SYDVKM.

The chain employs TRBV7-6 and TRBJ2-3; 8 bases line up with TRBD1. The CDR3 spans 15 residues. CDR1 SGHVS and CDR2 FNYEAQ come from the germline V gene. The ends lost 4 bases at V and 3 bases at J; junction bases unmatched: 6. The CDR3 reads CASSSSGGRTDTQYF. In nucleotides, the CDR3 is TGTGCCAGCAGCTCCTCAGGGGGCCGGACAGATACGCAGTATTTT.

The chain combines TRBV28 with TRBJ2-3; weak D call: TRBD2 (6 bases). Germline values: CDR1 MDHEN, CDR2 SYDVKM. V was trimmed by 5 bases and J by 7 bases, leaving 16 bases between them. The CDR3 contains 14 residues. The CDR3 reads CASSPWLASYTQYF. CDR3 DNA sequence: TGTGCCAGCAGTCCCTGGCTAGCGAGTTATACGCAGTATTTT.

This clone was picked up a small number of times. J is TRBJ1-1 and V is TRBV21-1; no check of the table's D call, TRBD1, against the DNA was made. TRBV21-1 is a known pseudogene. The CDR3 contains 14 residues. The CDR3 DNA is TGTGCCAGCAGCATTGTCCACCCAGGGGGTGAAGCTTTCTTT. Translating it yields CASSIVHPGGEAFF.

In its sample, this clone was seen a few times. The chain is built from TRBV18 and TRBJ1-6; the D is unclear. Looked up from germline, CDR1 is KGHSH and CDR2 is LQKENI. V was trimmed by 0 bases and J by 7 bases, leaving 13 bases between them. The CDR3 runs to 16 residues. CDR3: CASSPPHLPRNSPLHF. The CDR3, as DNA: TGTGCCAGCTCACCACCTCACCTCCCCAGGAATTCACCCCTCCACTTT.

This clone was detected a few times. The gene calls are TRBV6-5 and TRBJ1-1; TRBD1 might be the D (5 bases). The V gene's germline CDR1 is MNHEY and CDR2 SVGAGI. The CDR3 is 13 residues long. V lost 9 bases and J 4 bases, leaving 15 bases between the germline ends. The CDR3 here is CASNRQMGTEAFF. CDR3 nucleotide sequence: TGTGCCAGTAACCGACAGATGGGCACTGAAGCTTTCTTT.

The V call is TRBV2, the J call TRBJ1-2, with TRBD1 matching 9 bases. Germline-derived CDR1 and CDR2 are SNHLY and FYNNEI. The CDR3 runs to 14 residues. Trimming at V came to 6 bases and at J to 2 bases, leaving 4 bases not matched to a gene. Written as DNA, the CDR3 is TGTGCCAGCAGACCCGGGACAGGGAACTATGGCTACACCTTC. It is translated as CASRPGTGNYGYTF.

The chain is built from TRBV27 and TRBJ1-1; D may be TRBD1 (6 bases). The V and J ends lost 0 bases and 7 bases respectively, with 12 bases between them. Germline CDR1 MNHEY, CDR2 SMNVEV (reference sequence). The CDR3 loop spans 14 amino acids. CDR3 in amino acids: CASSLSMGASEAFF. The DNA for the CDR3 is TGTGCCAGCAGTTTATCGATGGGGGCCAGTGAAGCTTTCTTT.

CDR3 amino acids: CASSDAGAKNIQYF. In DNA, the CDR3 is TGTGCCAGCAGTGATGCAGGAGCCAAAAACATTCAGTACTTC. The V call is TRBV25-1, the J call TRBJ2-4; no clear D. The CDR3 spans 14 residues. Germline-derived CDR1 and CDR2 are MGHDK and SYGVNS. Trimming pared 3 bases from V and 0 bases from J, leaving 6 bases between.

CDR3 nucleotides: TGTGCCAGCAGCCTACCACAGGGGAGAAGGGGCTACACCTTC. Translating gives CASSLPQGRRGYTF. The rearrangement links TRBV5-4 to TRBJ1-2, with 7 bases matching TRBD1. With V trimmed by 4 bases and J by 8 bases, 11 bases remained unmatched. The CDR3 runs 14 residues. CDR1 and CDR2 from the germline V gene are SGHNT and YYREEE (reference sequence).

This chain joins TRBV9 and TRBJ2-1; the match to TRBD2 covers 8 bases. The CDR3 contains 15 residues. Unmatched junction bases numbered 7, after V lost 3 bases and J lost 5 bases. CDR1 and CDR2 (germline): SGDLS, YYNGEE. CDR3 amino acids: CASSEAGGVHNEQFF. As DNA, the CDR3 is TGTGCCAGCAGCGAGGCCGGGGGGGTCCACAATGAGCAGTTCTTC.

This clone was found a few times. The V and J genes are TRBV4-3 and TRBJ1-1, with 9 bases fitting TRBD1. The CDR3 runs to 14 residues. V gave up 4 bases and J gave up 1 base; unmatched junction bases: 1. Per germline, CDR1 LGHNA and CDR2 YSLEER. CDR3 coding DNA: TGCGCCAGCAGCCTGGGACAGGGGAACACTGAAGCTTTCTTT. Its translation is CASSLGQGNTEAFF.

This chain uses TRBV4-3 with TRBJ2-1; TRBD2 matches at 12 bases. The CDR3 is made up of 21 amino acids. J gave up 0 bases and V 1 base, and 13 bases lay outside the gene matches. Per the germline V gene, CDR1 is LGHNA and CDR2 is YSLEER. CDR3 bases: TGCGCCAGCAGCCAAGTAACTAGCGGGAGGCGCGTCCCCCCCTCCTACAATGAGCAGTTCTTC. Encoded protein: CASSQVTSGRRVPPSYNEQFF.

This clone was recorded a few times. The chain combines TRBV9 with TRBJ2-3, with D possibly matching TRBD2 (5 bases). Germline CDR1 is SGDLS and CDR2 is YYNGEE. CDR3 length: 15 amino acids. V gave up 3 bases and J gave up 2 bases, with 13 bases separating them. CDR3 region: CASSAFPGVTDTQYF. CDR3 coding DNA: TGTGCCAGCAGCGCCTTCCCCGGGGTCACAGATACGCAGTATTTT.

This clone was counted between two and nine times. The V gene is TRBV29-1, the J gene TRBJ2-3; 9 bases map to TRBD2. The CDR3 loop spans 15 amino acids. V shed 7 bases and J 4 bases; nucleotides not matched to a gene: 12. Germline V gives CDR1 SQVTM, CDR2 ANQGSEA. This chain's CDR3 is CSGTRTSEESDTQYF. The CDR3 region has the DNA TGCAGCGGAACCCGGACTAGCGAGGAATCAGATACGCAGTATTTT.

J is TRBJ2-3 and V is TRBV7-2; 10 bases align to TRBD2. This CDR3 is built from 18 residues. J lost 5 bases, V lost 4 bases, and 15 bases had no gene match. Germline CDR1 reads SGHTA; CDR2 reads FQGNSA. The CDR3 here is CASSSVRVLAGLLDTQYF. In DNA form, the CDR3 reads TGTGCCAGCAGCTCAGTAAGGGTACTAGCGGGGCTATTAGATACGCAGTATTTT.

The gene calls are TRBV12-5 and TRBJ2-5, with D perhaps TRBD1 (6 bases). The CDR3 contains 18 residues. Trimming left V 0 bases short and J 1 base short, with 18 bases between. The germline gives CDR1 LGHNT, CDR2 FRNRAP. The CDR3 DNA reads as TGTGCTAGTGGTTTGGTAGGACTTGCAGGGGTTGTCCAAGAGACCCAGTACTTC. Amino acids: CASGLVGLAGVVQETQYF.

This chain uses TRBV7-9 with TRBJ2-5, with a weak D call TRBD1 (6 bases). The CDR3 has 15 residues. Trimming pared 1 base from V and 1 base from J, leaving 10 bases between. CDR1 and CDR2 from the germline V gene are SEHNR and FQNEAQ (reference sequence). CDR3 nucleotide sequence: TGTGCCAGCAGCTTAGGGGGACATACCCAAGAGACCCAGTACTTC. It encodes CASSLGGHTQETQYF.

This clone was seen more than once but under ten times. This chain uses TRBV5-1 with TRBJ2-2, with 12 bases matching TRBD2. The germline gives CDR1 SGHRS, CDR2 YFSETQ. The CDR3 runs to 17 residues. V gave up 0 bases and J gave up 0 bases; unmatched junction bases: 0. Here the CDR3 DNA reads TGCGCCAGCAGCTTGGCTAGCGGGGGGGCGAACACCGGGGAGCTGTTTTTT. The encoded protein is CASSLASGGANTGELFF.

The J gene is TRBJ2-1, the V gene TRBV12-5; possible D gene TRBD2, 6 bases. Germline lookup yields CDR1 LGHNT and CDR2 FRNRAP. V was cut by 0 bases and J by 1 base, with 10 bases left in between. There are 16 residues in the CDR3. The CDR3 bases are TGTGCTAGTGGTTTGGTGTCCAGCGGGTCCTACAATGAGCAGTTCTTC. Its translation is CASGLVSSGSYNEQFF.

This clone has just a few counts. CDR3 region: CACRDLLNQPQHF. Written as DNA, the CDR3 is TGTGCCTGCCGGGACTTACTCAATCAGCCCCAGCATTTT. The genes are TRBV28 and TRBJ1-5; D is possibly TRBD1 (5 bases). Per the germline V gene, CDR1 is MDHEN and CDR2 is SYDVKM. Trimming took 11 bases from V and 3 from J, leaving 14 bases between them. CDR3 length: 13 residues.

This clone was counted a few times. The chain employs TRBV9 and TRBJ2-3; 9 bases map to TRBD2. The CDR3 loop spans 15 amino acids. Germline V gene data show CDR1 as SGDLS and CDR2 as YYNGEE. After removal of 6 bases from V and 1 base from J, the junction contained 6 bases not matched to a gene. CDR3 region: CASNTGLAGTDTQYF. In nucleotides, the CDR3 is TGTGCCAGCAACACGGGACTAGCAGGCACAGATACGCAGTATTTT.

V is TRBV7-2 and J is TRBJ2-1; 8 bases are shared with TRBD2. This CDR3 contains 13 residues. With V trimmed by 8 bases and J by 7 bases, 7 bases remained unmatched. Germline CDR1 is SGHTA and CDR2 is FQGNSA. DNA for the CDR3: TGTGCCAGCGAAACCGGGGGGGGAAATGAGCAGTTCTTC. Translated: CASETGGGNEQFF.

The chain uses TRBV6-5 and TRBJ2-7; D is perhaps TRBD1 (6 bases). This CDR3 has 13 amino acids. Trimming removed 5 bases at V and 1 base at J, with 9 bases between. Germline CDR1 MNHEY, CDR2 SVGAGI. The CDR3 region has the DNA TGTGCCAGCAGTGCCGGACAGTCCTACGAGCAGTACTTC. Translation gives CASSAGQSYEQYF.

Only a few counts were recorded for this clone. This rearrangement joins TRBV13 to TRBJ2-7, with TRBD2 identical over 14 bases. This CDR3 is built from 15 residues. Germline V lookup: CDR1 PRHDT, CDR2 FYEKMQ (reference sequence). Trimming removed 3 bases from V and 6 bases from J; junction bases left unmatched: 4. CDR3 sequence reads: CASSLVGLAGVEQYF. The CDR3, as DNA: TGTGCCAGCAGCTTGGTGGGACTAGCGGGAGTCGAGCAGTACTTC.